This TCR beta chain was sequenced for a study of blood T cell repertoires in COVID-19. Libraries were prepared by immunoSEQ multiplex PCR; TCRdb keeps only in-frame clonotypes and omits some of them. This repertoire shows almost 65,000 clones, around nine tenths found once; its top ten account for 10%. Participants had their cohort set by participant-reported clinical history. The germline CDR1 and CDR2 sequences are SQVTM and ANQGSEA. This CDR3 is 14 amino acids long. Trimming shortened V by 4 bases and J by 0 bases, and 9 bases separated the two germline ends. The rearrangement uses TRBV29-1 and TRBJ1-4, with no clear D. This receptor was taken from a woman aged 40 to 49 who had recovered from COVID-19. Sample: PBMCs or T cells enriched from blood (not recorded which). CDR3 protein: CSVVTGATNEKLFF. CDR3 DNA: TGCAGCGTTGTTACGGGAGCAACTAATGAAAAACTGTTTTTT.